These 15 T cell receptor beta chains were sequenced from one sample in a study of T cell responses to AZD1222 COVID-19 vaccine. Sequencing used immunoSEQ multiplex PCR; TCRdb keeps in-frame clones, though not all of them. The sample has about 150,000 clones; around 88% are singletons. The starting material was peripheral blood, obtained on day 0 of AZD1222 vaccination. Every receptor here comes from an adult in good health.

The sample holds a few counts of this clone. This chain uses TRBV20-1 with TRBJ2-1; a possible D gene is TRBD1 (5 bases). The V end was cut by 5 bases, the J end by 9 bases, with 11 bases between. Germline V gives CDR1 DFQATT, CDR2 SNEGSKA (reference sequence). The CDR3 consists of 11 residues. The CDR3, as DNA: TGCAGTGCTCGTGATAGGGGTGAGCAGTTCTTC. Translated, it gives CSARDRGEQFF.

This rearrangement joins TRBV5-4 to TRBJ1-2; a weak D match, TRBD1 (5 bases). Germline values: CDR1 SGHNT, CDR2 YYREEE (reference sequence). The CDR3 length is 15 residues. Between the trimmed V and J ends, which lost 0 bases and 4 bases, there was a span of 13 bases. The CDR3 nucleotides are TGTGCCAGCAGCTTGGGGGCAGGGCGAGGCTATGGCTACACCTTC. It is translated as CASSLGAGRGYGYTF.

This chain connects TRBV19 to TRBJ1-4; D not certain. Germline values: CDR1 LNHDA, CDR2 SQIVND (reference sequence). This CDR3 is built from 15 residues. Trimming took off 3 bases at V and 8 bases at J, with 16 bases between the two ends. CDR3: CASSIPTPLGEKLFF. The CDR3 DNA is TGTGCCAGTAGTATCCCGACTCCGCTGGGGGAAAAACTGTTTTTT.

The chain employs TRBV4-1 and TRBJ2-3; tentatively, D is TRBD2 (6 bases). The CDR3 contains 17 residues. V was clipped by 0 bases and J by 0 bases, with 13 bases between them. From germline, CDR1 is MGHRA and CDR2 YSYEKL. The CDR3 DNA reads TGCGCCAGCAGCCAAGATGGGGGAGGATCTAGCACAGATACGCAGTATTTT. Its protein product is CASSQDGGGSSTDTQYF.

The rearrangement joins TRBV4-3 to TRBJ2-7; TRBD2 aligns across 10 bases. Trimming removed 4 bases from V and 6 bases from J; junction bases left unmatched: 9. Germline V gene sequence: CDR1 LGHNA, CDR2 YSLEER. The CDR3 spans 15 residues. The CDR3 is CASSLSAGGPTEQYF. Written as DNA, the CDR3 is TGCGCCAGCAGCCTCTCAGCGGGAGGGCCGACCGAGCAGTACTTC.

The genes are TRBV18 and TRBJ1-2; D is unclear. The CDR3 runs 16 residues. Germline CDR1 KGHSH, CDR2 LQKENI. Between the trimmed V and J ends, which lost 3 bases and 3 bases, there was a span of 17 bases. As DNA, the CDR3 is TGTGCCAGCTCACCTTTCTCCGACGACGAAGACTATGGCTACACCTTC. Translating it yields CASSPFSDDEDYGYTF.

This chain connects TRBV4-2 to TRBJ2-5; 7 bases are shared with TRBD2. The CDR3 loop spans 15 amino acids. With V trimmed by 4 bases and J by 1 base, 6 bases remained unmatched. Germline CDR1 is LGHNA and CDR2 is YNFKEQ. CDR3 in amino acids: CASSRAASGQETQYF. The CDR3 region has the DNA TGTGCCAGCAGCCGGGCGGCTAGCGGCCAAGAGACCCAGTACTTC.

The chain couples TRBV18 to TRBJ2-7, with D uncertain. The CDR3 extends over 13 amino acids. The V and J ends lost 3 bases and 6 bases respectively, with 12 bases between them. The germline CDR1 and CDR2 sequences are KGHSH and LQKENI. This CDR3 is CASSPGVAGEQYF. The CDR3 bases are TGTGCCAGCTCACCTGGGGTGGCAGGCGAGCAGTACTTC.

This clone occurred a few times. J is TRBJ1-2 and V is TRBV7-2; TRBD1 aligns across 8 bases. With V trimmed by 2 bases and J by 8 bases, 19 bases remained unmatched. The CDR3 sequence is 18 residues long. Germline V gene data show CDR1 as SGHTA and CDR2 as FQGNSA. The CDR3 coding sequence is TGTGCCAGCAGCTTAAGGGTGGGACAGGCCTTCGATAGAGGGGGCTACACCTTC. Its translation is CASSLRVGQAFDRGGYTF.

J is TRBJ2-7 and V is TRBV6-5; no definite D call. Germline V gene sequence: CDR1 MNHEY, CDR2 SVGAGI. Trimming stripped 6 bases from V and 3 bases from J, with 9 bases between. The CDR3 consists of 12 residues. The chain's CDR3 is CASRTLNYEQYF. The CDR3, as DNA: TGTGCCAGCAGGACCCTTAACTACGAGCAGTACTTC.

This rearrangement joins TRBV15 to TRBJ1-5, with a possible D match to TRBD1 (6 bases). Between the trimmed V and J ends, which lost 2 bases and 4 bases, there was a span of 15 bases. This CDR3 contains 16 residues. Germline assignment: CDR1 LNHNV and CDR2 YYDKDF (reference sequence). CDR3 bases: TGTGCCACCAGCAGACCAGACAGGAGAGGGAATCAGCCCCAGCATTTT. It is translated as CATSRPDRRGNQPQHF. The whole variable domain, filled in from reference TRBV15 and TRBJ1-5, reads DAMVIQNPRYQVTQFGKPVTLSCSQTLNHNVMYWYQQKSSQAPKLLFHYYDKDFNNEADTPDNFQSRRPNTSFCFLDIRSPGLGDTAMYLCATSRPDRRGNQPQHFGDGTRLSIL.

The chain is built from TRBV11-2 and TRBJ1-5; tentative D call: TRBD1 (5 bases). The CDR3 extends over 16 amino acids. Trimming removed 0 bases at V and 1 base at J, with 10 bases between. Germline CDR1 reads SGHAT; CDR2 reads FQNNGV. CDR3 in amino acids: CASSLDSGRSNQPQHF. The DNA of the CDR3 is TGTGCCAGCAGCTTAGATTCAGGGCGGAGCAATCAGCCCCAGCATTTT.

The rearrangement links TRBV9 to TRBJ1-6, with D tentatively TRBD1 (6 bases). In germline, CDR1 is SGDLS, CDR2 YYNGEE. CDR3 length: 14 amino acids. With 0 bases removed from V and 9 bases from J, the gap between germline ends came to 10 bases. The CDR3 DNA follows: TGTGCCAGCAGCGTAGCGGGGGGCGCTTCACCCCTCCACTTT. The encoded protein is CASSVAGGASPLHF.

In its sample, this clone was seen once. V gene TRBV7-8 combines with J gene TRBJ2-5, with 11 bases aligning to TRBD2. The CDR3 loop spans 18 amino acids. Germline V gene data show CDR1 as SGHVS and CDR2 as FQNEAQ. V gave up 5 bases and J gave up 2 bases; unmatched junction bases: 13. The CDR3 nucleotides read TGTGCCAGCAGCCCCGCGATAGCGGGAGGGGCTTCACAAGAGACCCAGTACTTC. Amino acids: CASSPAIAGGASQETQYF.

For the CDR3, the DNA is TGCAGCGTTGCCGGACTCTCAAGCACAGATACGCAGTATTTT. Protein: CSVAGLSSTDTQYF. The genes are TRBV29-1 and TRBJ2-3; D is perhaps TRBD2 (5 bases). Germline V gene data show CDR1 as SQVTM and CDR2 as ANQGSEA. V lost 4 bases and J 0 bases, leaving 11 bases between the germline ends. The CDR3 totals 14 residues.